What follows describes a single TCR beta chain. Its antigen is not known. This CDR3 has 14 residues. Trimming removed 6 bases at V and 1 base at J, with 12 bases between. Germline values: CDR1 MNHEY, CDR2 SMNVEV (reference sequence). This entry is derived from a study of T-cell memory formation after mild COVID-19. About the research overall: Largely donor-specific sequence clusters came from a couple of donors.

5'RACE with constant-segment primers built TCRalpha and TCRbeta cDNA libraries with UMIs. TCRdb called the 5' RACE reads again in MiXCR, with one record for every CDR3 protein. Found here are under 450,000 distinct CDR3 sequences, 20% to 25% of them singletons; the top ten hold under 25%. Study-level points and caveats: Of the contracting clones, CD4+ ones lay mainly in CM and EM, and CD8+ ones in EMRA. Prior to infection, memory already included some responding clones, suggesting cross-reactive memory joined.

The rearrangement links TRBV27 to TRBJ1-1; D unresolved. The sequenced material came from PBMCs or a T cell subset sorted from them (not recorded which). This receptor was taken from a man between 18 and 35 years old who had mild COVID-19 (a few samples of this study predate the infection). Cell type and time point are not known. The CDR3 DNA sequence: TGTGCCAGCAGCGCAATCCAGGCGAACACTGAAGCTTTCTTT. It specifies CASSAIQANTEAFF.